A selection of T cell receptor beta chains follows, all from one sample in a study of graft-versus-host responses after intestinal transplantation. These receptors have no known antigen. Generated by immunoSEQ multiplex PCR, the TCRdb table keeps only in-frame clones and is missing some. The sample consists of around 69,000 clones, roughly 90% of them appearing once. Here the sequenced sample was unstimulated CD8+ T cells sorted from spleen or lymph node cells, taken before transplant. These receptor sequences come from a human donor who was the organ donor for an intestinal transplant. Both conserved end residues are part of each CDR3. Each record gives: clone size, V gene, D gene, J gene, CDR3 DNA, CDR3 protein. The D gene is left open where the match is weak. Only some rows state a clone size, as once, few, many or a class for expanded clones.

abundance: .; v_gene: TRBV29-1; d_gene: .; j_gene: TRBJ2-1; CDR3nt: TGCAGCGTTGAATGGGAGGCCGGCAATGAGCAGTTCTTC; CDR3aa: CSVEWEAGNEQFF
abundance: .; v_gene: TRBV7-9; d_gene: .; j_gene: TRBJ1-4; CDR3nt: TGTGCCAGCAGCTCCCCAAGACTAAATGAAAAACTGTTTTTT; CDR3aa: CASSSPRLNEKLFF
abundance: .; v_gene: TRBV6-1; d_gene: .; j_gene: TRBJ2-1; CDR3nt: TGTGCCATCTACCCGGGGAGCTTGGATGAGCAGTTCTTC; CDR3aa: CAIYPGSLDEQFF
abundance: .; v_gene: TRBV27; d_gene: .; j_gene: TRBJ1-5; CDR3nt: TGTGCCAGCAGCCCCACGGGGGGGAGCAATCAGCCCCAGCATTTT; CDR3aa: CASSPTGGSNQPQHF
abundance: once; v_gene: TRBV7-9; d_gene: .; j_gene: TRBJ2-3; CDR3nt: TGTGCCAGCACCGGCACAGATACGCAGTATTTT; CDR3aa: CASTGTDTQYF
abundance: .; v_gene: TRBV9; d_gene: TRBD1; j_gene: TRBJ1-2; CDR3nt: TGTGCCAGCAGTGCCGGGACAGGGAGTGGCTACACCTTC; CDR3aa: CASSAGTGSGYTF
abundance: .; v_gene: TRBV18; d_gene: .; j_gene: TRBJ1-2; CDR3nt: TGTGCCAGCTCGCCTCGACAGGAAACGAACTCTAACTATGGCTACACCTTC; CDR3aa: CASSPRQETNSNYGYTF
abundance: .; v_gene: TRBV15; d_gene: .; j_gene: TRBJ1-2; CDR3nt: TGTGCCACCAGCAGATCACCCGGGTGGTACCTCTATGGCTACACCTTC; CDR3aa: CATSRSPGWYLYGYTF
abundance: .; v_gene: TRBV7-2; d_gene: TRBD2; j_gene: TRBJ2-5; CDR3nt: TGTGCCAGCAGCTTCTTTTCGGGGGGTGAGACCCAGTACTTC; CDR3aa: CASSFFSGGETQYF
abundance: .; v_gene: TRBV13; d_gene: TRBD1; j_gene: TRBJ1-2; CDR3nt: TGTGCCAGCAGCTTAGGCCCGACAGGGGCCCATGGCTACACCTTC; CDR3aa: CASSLGPTGAHGYTF
abundance: .; v_gene: TRBV7-2; d_gene: TRBD1; j_gene: TRBJ2-4; CDR3nt: TGTGCCAGCAGCCCCAGACAGGGGACAAACATTCAGTACTTC; CDR3aa: CASSPRQGTNIQYF
abundance: .; v_gene: TRBV5-5; d_gene: .; j_gene: TRBJ1-6; CDR3nt: TGTGCCAGCACCTTCGGGGGAATAGGGAATTCACCCCTCCACTTT; CDR3aa: CASTFGGIGNSPLHF
abundance: once; v_gene: TRBV6-5; d_gene: TRBD1; j_gene: TRBJ1-1; CDR3nt: TGTGCCAGCAGTTACGAGGGGGCCACTGAAGCTTTCTTT; CDR3aa: CASSYEGATEAFF
abundance: .; v_gene: TRBV4-1; d_gene: TRBD2; j_gene: TRBJ2-1; CDR3nt: TGCGCCAGCAGCCAAGTGCGTAGCGGGGGGGCAGATGAGCAGTTCTTC; CDR3aa: CASSQVRSGGADEQFF
abundance: .; v_gene: TRBV7-6; d_gene: .; j_gene: TRBJ1-2; CDR3nt: TGTGCCAGCAGCTTAGTCCTGGCAGGGATTAGAGGTGGCTACACCTTC; CDR3aa: CASSLVLAGIRGGYTF
abundance: .; v_gene: TRBV9; d_gene: .; j_gene: TRBJ1-1; CDR3nt: TGTGCCAGCAGCGTCTCCAGGGGCACTGAAGCTTTCTTT; CDR3aa: CASSVSRGTEAFF
abundance: once; v_gene: TRBV10-3; d_gene: .; j_gene: TRBJ1-4; CDR3nt: TGTGCCACCTCCGGGCGGGGGTTTGATGAAAAACTGTTTTTT; CDR3aa: CATSGRGFDEKLFF
abundance: .; v_gene: TRBV7-9; d_gene: TRBD1; j_gene: TRBJ2-1; CDR3nt: TGTGCCAGCAGCTCAACCCAGGGACAGCAGCGACCCAATGAGCAGTTCTTC; CDR3aa: CASSSTQGQQRPNEQFF
abundance: .; v_gene: TRBV15; d_gene: .; j_gene: TRBJ1-2; CDR3nt: TGTGCCACCAGCAGAGATCGCGGGGATGGCTACACCTTC; CDR3aa: CATSRDRGDGYTF
abundance: .; v_gene: TRBV7-6; d_gene: .; j_gene: TRBJ2-2; CDR3nt: TGTGCCAGCAGCTTAGGCAGGGGCGGGACCGGGGAGCTGTTTTTT; CDR3aa: CASSLGRGGTGELFF
abundance: .; v_gene: TRBV9; d_gene: .; j_gene: TRBJ1-2; CDR3nt: TGTGCCAGCAGCGTGGGGCCCCACTATGGCTACACCTTC; CDR3aa: CASSVGPHYGYTF
abundance: .; v_gene: TRBV11-2; d_gene: .; j_gene: TRBJ1-2; CDR3nt: TGTGCCAGCAGCCCCGGGACACCGAACTATGGCTACACCTTC; CDR3aa: CASSPGTPNYGYTF
abundance: .; v_gene: TRBV29-1; d_gene: .; j_gene: TRBJ1-1; CDR3nt: TGCAGCGTTGAAGACTATGAAGCTTTCTTT; CDR3aa: CSVEDYEAFF
abundance: once; v_gene: TRBV30; d_gene: .; j_gene: TRBJ2-3; CDR3nt: TGTGCCTGGCGGGGAATAACAGATACGCAGTATTTT; CDR3aa: CAWRGITDTQYF
abundance: .; v_gene: TRBV6-5; d_gene: .; j_gene: TRBJ1-5; CDR3nt: TGTGCCAGCAGCCTCGGACAGAGTAGCAATCAGCCCCAGCATTTT; CDR3aa: CASSLGQSSNQPQHF
abundance: .; v_gene: TRBV29-1; d_gene: TRBD1; j_gene: TRBJ1-3; CDR3nt: TGCAGCGTTGAACACCCCGGACAGGGACAGAACACCATATATTTT; CDR3aa: CSVEHPGQGQNTIYF
abundance: .; v_gene: TRBV15; d_gene: .; j_gene: TRBJ2-2; CDR3nt: TGTGCCACCAGCAGAGATCCCCCCGGGGCCGGGGAGCTGTTTTTT; CDR3aa: CATSRDPPGAGELFF
abundance: .; v_gene: TRBV7-8; d_gene: .; j_gene: TRBJ2-5; CDR3nt: TGTGCCAGCAGCCAAGAATCTAGCGCGATGGAGACCCAGTACTTC; CDR3aa: CASSQESSAMETQYF
abundance: .; v_gene: TRBV15; d_gene: .; j_gene: TRBJ1-2; CDR3nt: TGTGCCACCAGCAGACTCTCTTCCTATGGCTACACCTTC; CDR3aa: CATSRLSSYGYTF
abundance: .; v_gene: TRBV6-4; d_gene: TRBD2; j_gene: TRBJ2-3; CDR3nt: TGTGCCAGCGGTCCCTCAGCGGGGGGCAGCACAGATACGCAGTATTTT; CDR3aa: CASGPSAGGSTDTQYF
abundance: .; v_gene: TRBV4-1; d_gene: .; j_gene: TRBJ1-1; CDR3nt: TGCGCCAGCACCTCTGGAGGCAGCGAAGCTTTCTTT; CDR3aa: CASTSGGSEAFF